By frequency in the sample, the clone carrying this TCR beta chain is medium-sized (0.01 to 0.1%). Per germline, CDR1 LNHDA and CDR2 SQIVND (reference sequence). The V end lost 3 bases, the J end lost 4 bases, and 18 bases lay between the germline ends. The CDR3 loop spans 16 amino acids. These data belong to a study of T cells in tumors after PD-1 blockade. Study in general: Some patients also took daily vismodegib 150 mg during anti-PD-1 treatment.

TCRdb's copy holds only in-frame clones and misses some; the assay was immunoSEQ multiplex PCR. Of around 19,000 clones listed, about 77% are singletons. Sample: PBMCs, taken before anti-PD-1 treatment. V is TRBV19 and J is TRBJ1-1; tentatively, D is TRBD1 (6 bases). The TCR originated in a human donor with basal cell carcinoma. The CDR3 bases are TGTGCCAGTAGTATTGGGAGGGGGAGGATTGGCACTGAAGCTTTCTTT. Translation: CASSIGRGRIGTEAFF.